Sequencing of this TCR beta chain was carried out in a study of T cell responses to AZD1222 COVID-19 vaccine. Study findings and constraints: Once two AZD1222 doses were given, Spike-specific TCR breadth and depth went up. In a largely white British group with more females than males, clonal diversity was possibly underestimated. Repertoires were obtained only post-peak T cell response.

TCRdb's copy holds only in-frame clones and misses some; the assay was immunoSEQ multiplex PCR. This table has 120,000 to 150,000 clones, about 93% appearing once. Between the trimmed V and J ends, which lost 6 bases and 0 bases, there was a span of 11 bases. The CDR3 spans 14 residues. Germline CDR1 is SGHVS and CDR2 is FNYEAQ. In the case of this clone: Antigen: not known.

The chain recombines TRBV7-6 with TRBJ1-1, with D possibly TRBD1 on 6 matching bases. The sequences come from peripheral blood, collected on day 0 of MenACWY control vaccination. The clonotype was recovered from an adult in good health. The CDR3 loop reads CASSLTGLNTEAFF. CDR3 coding DNA: TGTGCCAGCAGTCTTACAGGGCTGAACACTGAAGCTTTCTTT.